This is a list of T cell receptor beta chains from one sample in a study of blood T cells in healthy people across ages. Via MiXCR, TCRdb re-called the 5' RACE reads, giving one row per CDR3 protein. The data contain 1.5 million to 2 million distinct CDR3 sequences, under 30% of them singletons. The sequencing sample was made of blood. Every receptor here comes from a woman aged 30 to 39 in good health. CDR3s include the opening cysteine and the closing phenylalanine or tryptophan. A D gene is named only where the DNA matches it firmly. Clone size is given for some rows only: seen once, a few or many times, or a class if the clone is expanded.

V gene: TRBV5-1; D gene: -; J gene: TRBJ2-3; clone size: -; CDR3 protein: CASTVRGRTTDTQYF; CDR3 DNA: TGCGCCAGCACCGTACGAGGCAGGACCACAGATACGCAGTATTTT
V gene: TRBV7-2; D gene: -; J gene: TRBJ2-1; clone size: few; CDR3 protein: CASSARVGGVHNEQFF; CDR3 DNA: TGTGCCAGCAGCGCCCGGGTAGGGGGAGTCCACAATGAGCAGTTCTTC
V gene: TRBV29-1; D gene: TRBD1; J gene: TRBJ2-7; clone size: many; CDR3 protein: CSAVTGGGYEQYF; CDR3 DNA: TGCAGCGCCGTGACAGGGGGTGGATACGAGCAGTACTTC
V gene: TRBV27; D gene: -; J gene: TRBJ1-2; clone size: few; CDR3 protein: CASSPQGQNPHGYTF; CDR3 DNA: TGTGCCAGCAGCCCCCAAGGACAGAACCCACATGGCTACACCTTC
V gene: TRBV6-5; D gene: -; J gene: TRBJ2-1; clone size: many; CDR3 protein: CASSYWGPGTLPSNEQFF; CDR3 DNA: TGTGCCAGCAGTTACTGGGGACCTGGGACCCTTCCCAGCAATGAGCAGTTCTTC
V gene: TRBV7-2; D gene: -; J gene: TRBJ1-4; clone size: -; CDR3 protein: CASSLRTGRNEKLFF; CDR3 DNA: TGTGCCAGCAGCTTACGTACAGGCAGGAATGAAAAACTGTTTTTT
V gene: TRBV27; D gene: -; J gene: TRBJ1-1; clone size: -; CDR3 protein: CASKAQGGQRRLVFF; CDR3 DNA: TGTGCCAGCAAGGCCCAGGGCGGACAGAGGAGGCTGGTTTTCTTT
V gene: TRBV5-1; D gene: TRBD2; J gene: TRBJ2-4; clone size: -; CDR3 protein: CASGPGLATAKNIQYF; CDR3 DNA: TGCGCCAGCGGCCCCGGACTAGCGACAGCCAAAAACATTCAGTACTTC
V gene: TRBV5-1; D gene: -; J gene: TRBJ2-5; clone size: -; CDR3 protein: CASSLGSGFQETQYF; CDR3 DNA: TGCGCCAGCAGCTTGGGTAGCGGATTCCAAGAGACCCAGTACTTC
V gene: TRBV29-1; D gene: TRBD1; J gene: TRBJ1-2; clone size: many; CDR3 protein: CSVWTGQLHGYTF; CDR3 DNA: TGCAGCGTTTGGACAGGGCAGTTACATGGCTACACCTTC
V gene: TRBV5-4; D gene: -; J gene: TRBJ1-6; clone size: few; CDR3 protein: CASSQALQGANSPLHF; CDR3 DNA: TGTGCCAGCAGCCAGGCTTTACAGGGTGCTAATTCACCCCTCCACTTT
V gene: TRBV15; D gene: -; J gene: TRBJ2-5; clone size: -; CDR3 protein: CATSSLLGERYF; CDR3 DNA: TGTGCCACCAGCAGCCTTTTGGGCGAGCGGTACTTC
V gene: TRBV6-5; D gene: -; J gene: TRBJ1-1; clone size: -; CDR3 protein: CASSYSLQLNTEAFF; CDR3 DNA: TGCGCCAGCAGTTACTCTCTACAGCTGAACACTGAAGCTTTCTTT
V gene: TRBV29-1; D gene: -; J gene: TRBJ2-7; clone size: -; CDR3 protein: CSVTRAARSEQYF; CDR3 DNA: TGCAGCGTTACTAGGGCGGCCAGGTCCGAGCAGTACTTC
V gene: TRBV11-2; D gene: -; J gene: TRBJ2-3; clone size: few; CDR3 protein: CASRPRIRTVFTDTQYF; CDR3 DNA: TGTGCCAGCAGACCTAGGATACGGACAGTTTTCACAGATACGCAGTATTTT
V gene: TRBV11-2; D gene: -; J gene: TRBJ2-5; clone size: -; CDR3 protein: CASSPTGGSPKTQYF; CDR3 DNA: TGTGCCAGCAGCCCGACGGGGGGCAGTCCCAAGACCCAGTACTTC
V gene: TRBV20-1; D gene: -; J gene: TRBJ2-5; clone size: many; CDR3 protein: CSAGRVETQYF; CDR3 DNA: TGCAGTGCTGGGCGGGTGGAGACCCAGTACTTC
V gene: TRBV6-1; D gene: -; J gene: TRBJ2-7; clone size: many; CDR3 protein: CASSESRGSSYEQYF; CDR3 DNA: TGTGCCAGCAGTGAATCAAGGGGTAGCTCCTACGAGCAGTACTTC
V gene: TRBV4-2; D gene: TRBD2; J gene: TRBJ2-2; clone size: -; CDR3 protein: CASSSPTSGGATGELFF; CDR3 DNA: TGTGCCAGCAGCTCCCCTACTAGCGGGGGGGCTACCGGGGAGCTGTTTTTT
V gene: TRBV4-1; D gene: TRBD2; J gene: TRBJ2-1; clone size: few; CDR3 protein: CASSQLRGASGGALNEQFF; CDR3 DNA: TGCGCCAGCAGCCAATTACGGGGGGCTAGCGGGGGGGCCCTCAATGAGCAGTTCTTC
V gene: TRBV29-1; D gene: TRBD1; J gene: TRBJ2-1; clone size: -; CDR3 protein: CSVEAVGTGYGDEQFF; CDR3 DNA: TGCAGCGTAGAAGCGGTCGGGACAGGGTATGGCGATGAGCAGTTCTTC
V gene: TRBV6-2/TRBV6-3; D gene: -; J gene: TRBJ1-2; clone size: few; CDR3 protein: CASSSLAPTYYGYTF; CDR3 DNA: TGTGCCAGCAGTTCCCTGGCCCCCACCTACTATGGCTACACCTTC
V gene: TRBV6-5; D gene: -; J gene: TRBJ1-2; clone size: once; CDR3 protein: CASSSMGAGVYGYTF; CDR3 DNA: TGTGCCAGCAGTTCCATGGGGGCAGGGGTCTATGGCTACACCTTC
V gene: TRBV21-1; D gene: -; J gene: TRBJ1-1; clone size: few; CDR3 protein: CASRKQGRGTEAFF; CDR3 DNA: TGTGCCAGCCGCAAACAGGGGAGAGGCACTGAAGCTTTCTTT
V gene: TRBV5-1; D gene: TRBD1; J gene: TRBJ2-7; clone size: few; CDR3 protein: CASSFQGASEQYF; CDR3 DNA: TGCGCCAGCAGCTTCCAGGGGGCATCCGAGCAGTACTTC
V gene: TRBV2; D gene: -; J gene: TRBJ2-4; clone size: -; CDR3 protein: CASSEGVRSGYGNIQYF; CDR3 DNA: TGTGCCAGCAGTGAAGGGGTCAGAAGTGGTTATGGTAACATTCAGTACTTC
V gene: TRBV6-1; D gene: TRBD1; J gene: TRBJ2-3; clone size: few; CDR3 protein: CASNRRTGNSADTQYF; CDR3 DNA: TGTGCCAGCAACCGAAGGACAGGGAACTCGGCAGATACGCAGTATTTT
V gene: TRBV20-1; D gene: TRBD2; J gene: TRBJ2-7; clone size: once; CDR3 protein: CSARPPSGAYNEQYF; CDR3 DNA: TGCAGTGCTAGACCCCCTAGCGGAGCCTACAATGAGCAGTACTTC
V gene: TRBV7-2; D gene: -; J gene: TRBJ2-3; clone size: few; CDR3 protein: CAISLVPGDTQYF; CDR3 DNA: TGTGCCATCAGCTTAGTCCCGGGGGATACGCAGTATTTT
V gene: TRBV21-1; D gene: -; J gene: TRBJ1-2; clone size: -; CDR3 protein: CASETNYGYTF; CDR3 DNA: TGTGCCAGCGAGACTAACTATGGCTACACCTTC
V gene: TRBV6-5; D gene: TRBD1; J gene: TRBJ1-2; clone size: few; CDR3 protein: CASSPLRQGRSGYTF; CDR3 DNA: TGTGCCAGCAGTCCACTTCGACAGGGTAGGAGTGGCTACACCTTC
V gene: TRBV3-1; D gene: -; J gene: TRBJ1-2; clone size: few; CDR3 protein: CASSQDRRRVGYTF; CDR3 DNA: TGTGCCAGCAGCCAAGATAGGCGGAGAGTTGGCTACACCTTC
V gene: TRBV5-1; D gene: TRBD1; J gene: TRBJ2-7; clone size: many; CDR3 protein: CASSFRGLPYEQYF; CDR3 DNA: TGCGCCAGCAGCTTTAGGGGGCTCCCCTACGAGCAGTACTTC
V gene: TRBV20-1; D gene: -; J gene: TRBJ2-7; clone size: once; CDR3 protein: CSARIGGRRYEQYF; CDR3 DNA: TGCAGTGCTAGAATCGGGGGACGGCGCTACGAGCAGTACTTC
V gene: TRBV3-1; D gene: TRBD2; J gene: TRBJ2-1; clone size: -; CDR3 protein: CASSQDSSGRSHEQFF; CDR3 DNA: TGTGCCAGCAGCCAAGATTCCAGCGGGAGGTCACATGAGCAGTTCTTC
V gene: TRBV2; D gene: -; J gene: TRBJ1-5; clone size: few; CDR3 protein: CASSPLGGGQPQHF; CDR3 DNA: TGTGCCAGCAGCCCCCTGGGAGGAGGGCAGCCCCAGCATTTT
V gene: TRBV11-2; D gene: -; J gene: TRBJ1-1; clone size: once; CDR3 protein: CASRRPGGGWTEAFF; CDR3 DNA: TGTGCCAGCAGACGGCCTGGTGGGGGATGGACTGAAGCTTTCTTT